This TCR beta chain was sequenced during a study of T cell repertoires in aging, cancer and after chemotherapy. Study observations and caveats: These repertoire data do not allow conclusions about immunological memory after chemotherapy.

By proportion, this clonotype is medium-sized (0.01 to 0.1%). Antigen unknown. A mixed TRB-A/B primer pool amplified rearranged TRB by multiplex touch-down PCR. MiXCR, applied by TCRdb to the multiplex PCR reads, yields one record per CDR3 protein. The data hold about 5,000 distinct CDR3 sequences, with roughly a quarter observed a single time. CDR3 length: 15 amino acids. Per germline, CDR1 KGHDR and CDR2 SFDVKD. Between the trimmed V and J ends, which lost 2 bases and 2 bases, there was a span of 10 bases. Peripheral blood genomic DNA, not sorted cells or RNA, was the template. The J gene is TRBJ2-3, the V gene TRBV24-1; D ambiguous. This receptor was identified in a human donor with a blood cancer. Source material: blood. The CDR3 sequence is CATSDWTDPTDTQYF. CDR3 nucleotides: TGTGCCACCAGTGATTGGACGGACCCCACAGATACGCAGTATTTT.